Listed below are T cell receptor beta chains from one sample, sequenced in a study of Ad26.COV2.S vaccination and SARS-CoV-2 variants. Using immunoSEQ multiplex PCR, the repertoire was profiled, and TCRdb retains in-frame clones only, with some absent. The repertoire holds about 680,000 clones, with more than 80% as singletons. The source was peripheral blood, collected in a trial of Ad26.COV2.S vaccine versus placebo. Receptors originate from a person aged 18 to 65 who received the Ad26.COV2.S COVID-19 vaccine or a placebo. Both conserved end residues are part of each CDR3. D genes are given only for firm matches. Size is omitted from some rows. Given values are once, few, many or a class for expanded clones.

TRBV2,NA,TRBJ2-1,NA,TGTGCCAGCAGTGACCCGGGGGTAGGTTGGAATGAGCAGTTCTTC,CASSDPGVGWNEQFF
TRBV4-1,few,TRBJ2-7,TRBD2,TGCGCCAGCAGCCAAGAGTCCGGGACTAGCGCCGGCGAGCAGTACTTC,CASSQESGTSAGEQYF
TRBV2,NA,TRBJ2-3,NA,TGTGCCAGCAGTGAGGGGTATACGCAGTATTTT,CASSEGYTQYF
TRBV4-3,once,TRBJ1-2,TRBD1,TGCGCCAGCAGTCGCAGCGGACAGGTGGTAGAAGGCTACACCTTC,CASSRSGQVVEGYTF
TRBV27,NA,TRBJ2-3,TRBD2,TGTGCCAGCAGTTTATCCCTCCTACTAGCGGGAGGGCCAATAGATACGCAGTATTTT,CASSLSLLLAGGPIDTQYF
TRBV5-4,NA,TRBJ2-2,TRBD2,TGTGCCAGCTTGCGGGGCGGGGGAATGAACACCGGGGAGCTGTTTTTT,CASLRGGGMNTGELFF
TRBV7-9,NA,TRBJ2-5,TRBD1,TGTGCCAGCAGCCCGGGACAGGGGGCTCCCGGGATTAAGGAGACCCAGTACTTC,CASSPGQGAPGIKETQYF
TRBV7-2,NA,TRBJ2-1,TRBD2,TGTGCCAGCAGCTTCGGACCTCTAGCGGGGGGGCCTAAGGAGCAGTTCTTC,CASSFGPLAGGPKEQFF
TRBV21-1,NA,TRBJ2-7,NA,TGTGCCAGCAGCAAAGGAGGGGGCGACGAGCAGTACTTC,CASSKGGGDEQYF
TRBV2,NA,TRBJ2-2,NA,TGTGCCAGCAGTCTGCTCGGCACCTCGAACACCGGGGAGCTGTTTTTT,CASSLLGTSNTGELFF
TRBV7-9,once,TRBJ2-5,TRBD1,TGTGCCAGCAGCTCGCGCCTGACAGGGAGAGAGACCCAGTACTTC,CASSSRLTGRETQYF
TRBV6-5,NA,TRBJ1-1,TRBD1,TGTGCCAGCAGCAGACAGGGGGCGGGAAACACTGAAGCTTTCTTT,CASSRQGAGNTEAFF
TRBV4-1,NA,TRBJ2-7,TRBD1,TGCGCCAGCAGCCAAACTCCGGGACAGGGGGACTACGAGCAGTACTTC,CASSQTPGQGDYEQYF
TRBV6-2/TRBV6-3,NA,TRBJ1-5,NA,TGTGCCAGCAGCCTACAGGGAAGGGATCAGCCCCAGCATTTT,CASSLQGRDQPQHF
TRBV10-2,NA,TRBJ2-2,TRBD2,TGCGCCAGCAGATTAAGCGGGACTAGCGGAGGCGGGGAGCTGTTTTTT,CASRLSGTSGGGELFF
TRBV29-1,NA,TRBJ2-7,TRBD2,TGCAGCGTTGCTCCTAGCGGGACCTACGAGCAGTACTTC,CSVAPSGTYEQYF
TRBV2,NA,TRBJ2-7,NA,TGTGCCACCAAGGATGAAACCTACGAGCAGTACTTC,CATKDETYEQYF
TRBV5-8,NA,TRBJ2-3,TRBD1,TGTGCCAGCAGCTTGGCCCTTGGGACAGGGGGAGATACGCAGTATTTT,CASSLALGTGGDTQYF
TRBV29-1,NA,TRBJ2-7,TRBD2,TGCAGCGTTTGGACTAGCGGGAGAGTATCCTACGAGCAGTACTTC,CSVWTSGRVSYEQYF
TRBV5-5,NA,TRBJ1-1,NA,TGTGCCAGCAGCTTGGAACTCAGACAAGCTTTCTTT,CASSLELRQAFF
TRBV3-1/TRBV3-2,NA,TRBJ2-4,NA,TGTGCCAGCAGCCAAGGAGTCAAGGACAGTCAGTACTTC,CASSQGVKDSQYF
TRBV5-1,NA,TRBJ2-5,TRBD2,TGCGCCAGCAGCTTCCTGGGACTAGCCCATGAGACCCAGTACTTC,CASSFLGLAHETQYF
TRBV6-4,NA,TRBJ2-3,TRBD1,TGTGCCAGCAGTGACTCTGGCAGGGGGGATACGCAGTATTTT,CASSDSGRGDTQYF
TRBV19,NA,TRBJ1-1,NA,TGTGCCAGTAGGGCCCCTGCCGGGTCTAACACTGAAGCTTTCTTT,CASRAPAGSNTEAFF
TRBV7-2,NA,TRBJ2-1,NA,TGTGCCAGCAGCTTCTTAGTAAGCGGTGAGCAGTTCTTC,CASSFLVSGEQFF
TRBV5-1,NA,TRBJ1-2,NA,TGCGCCAGCAGCTTGGCAGGGAACTATGGCTACACCTTC,CASSLAGNYGYTF
TRBV7-8,NA,TRBJ1-2,TRBD1,TGTGCCAGCAGCGCTCGACAGGGGGCGAAGAATGGCTACACCTTC,CASSARQGAKNGYTF
TRBV11-1,NA,TRBJ1-2,NA,TGTGCCAGCAGCTTAGAACGGGGAGACTATGGCTACACCTTC,CASSLERGDYGYTF
TRBV25-1,NA,TRBJ1-4,NA,TGTGCCAGCAGTCCCCCCGGGTTGAGTGGTGAAAAACTGTTTTTT,CASSPPGLSGEKLFF
TRBV30,NA,TRBJ1-5,NA,TGTGCCTGGAGTTCGGGGGGGGTGGCCCAGCATTTT,CAWSSGGVAQHF
TRBV19,NA,TRBJ2-7,NA,TGTGCCAGTAGTCTCGGGACACCCGGCAAGCAGTACTTC,CASSLGTPGKQYF
TRBV19,NA,TRBJ1-5,TRBD1,TGTGCCAGTAGTCCGGGACAGCCTAGCAATCAGCCCCAGCATTTT,CASSPGQPSNQPQHF
TRBV18,NA,TRBJ2-7,NA,TGTGCCAGCTCACCGGCGGGCAGCACTTACGAGCAGTACTTC,CASSPAGSTYEQYF
TRBV24-1,NA,TRBJ1-2,NA,TGTGCCACCAGTGACCGGGACGGAGGAGACACCTACACCTTC,CATSDRDGGDTYTF
TRBV6-5,NA,TRBJ1-5,NA,TGTGCCAGCAGTTCCGGGAATCAGCCCCAGCATTTT,CASSSGNQPQHF
TRBV27,once,TRBJ1-1,NA,TGTGCCACTCGGACAGTGGGCACTGAAGCTTTCTTT,CATRTVGTEAFF
TRBV5-1,NA,TRBJ1-2,TRBD1,TGCGCCAGCAGCGAGGGGACAGCCATTAACTATGGCTACACCTTC,CASSEGTAINYGYTF
TRBV3-1/TRBV3-2,NA,TRBJ2-2,NA,TGTGCCAGCAGCCAAGGTGCCACCGGGGAGCTGTTTTTT,CASSQGATGELFF
TRBV12-5,NA,TRBJ2-2,NA,TGTGCTAGTGGACCGGGCCCTCGTACCGGGGAGCTGTTTTTT,CASGPGPRTGELFF
TRBV6-5,NA,TRBJ1-1,NA,TGTGCCAGCAGTCGCGAGGGGGTTGCCACTGAAGCTTTCTTT,CASSREGVATEAFF
TRBV29-1,NA,TRBJ2-7,NA,TGCAGCGCTGGTTTGGGAGGAAACGAGCAGTACTTC,CSAGLGGNEQYF
TRBV29-1,NA,TRBJ1-1,NA,TGCAGCGTTTTGGGGAGGCACGCGAACACTGAAGCTTTCTTT,CSVLGRHANTEAFF
TRBV7-9,once,TRBJ2-7,NA,TGTGCCAGCAGCTTGGGGGCGTACGAGCAGTACTTC,CASSLGAYEQYF
TRBV18,NA,TRBJ2-1,TRBD2,TGTGCCAGCTCACCATATGAAGCGGGGGGTGCGAAGCAGTTCTTC,CASSPYEAGGAKQFF
TRBV3-1/TRBV3-2,few,TRBJ2-7,NA,TGTGCCAGCAGCCATCATGGGGGGGACAGCACCTACGAGCAGTACTTC,CASSHHGGDSTYEQYF
TRBV7-9,NA,TRBJ2-1,NA,TGTGCCAGCAGCTTCAGTGGTACGGACAATGAGCAGTTCTTC,CASSFSGTDNEQFF
TRBV2,NA,TRBJ1-5,TRBD1,TGTGCCAGCAGTGTGGAGGGGGCGAGTCAGCCCCAGCATTTT,CASSVEGASQPQHF
TRBV2,few,TRBJ1-5,NA,TGTGCCAGCAGGTTGGACAATAGCAATCAGCCCCAGCATTTT,CASRLDNSNQPQHF